This record looks at one TCR beta chain sequence and its context. The data belong to a study of monozygotic twins with inflammatory bowel disease. TCRdb re-called the 5' RACE reads and gives one entry per CDR3 protein, without DNA. In total, the table holds around 450,000 distinct CDR3 sequences. Germline V CDR1 and CDR2: MNHEY, SVGAGI. The length of the CDR3 is 16 residues. The receptor was derived from a human donor with ulcerative colitis or Crohn's disease, or a healthy co-twin of an affected twin (not recorded which). Sequenced material: blood. V gene TRBV6-5 combines with J gene TRBJ2-1; TCRdb calls TRBD1, which cannot be checked without DNA. The CDR3 here is CASSYSRGQRDNEQFF.